Below are 23 T cell receptor beta chains sequenced from a single sample in a study of blood T cell repertoires in COVID-19. Sequenced by immunoSEQ multiplex PCR; TCRdb stores in-frame clones only, minus some. This repertoire shows around 310,000 clones, roughly 89% found once; its top ten account for around 0.93%. The material sequenced was peripheral blood. The receptor set was obtained from a woman in her forties with COVID-19, enrolled during active disease.

This rearrangement joins TRBV7-2 to TRBJ2-3; TRBD1 aligns across 8 bases. V shed 5 bases, J shed 3 bases, and the junction held 10 bases outside the gene matches. The CDR3 has 16 residues. Germline V CDR1 and CDR2: SGHTA, FQGNSA. The CDR3: CASSLWTGSGTDTQYF. CDR3 in DNA: TGTGCCAGCAGCCTCTGGACAGGGAGCGGTACAGATACGCAGTATTTT.

The chain links TRBV2 to TRBJ2-1; 14 bases line up with TRBD2. The germline V gene encodes CDR1 SNHLY and CDR2 FYNNEI. The V and J ends lost 7 bases and 9 bases, in that order; junction bases with no gene match: 20. This CDR3 has 19 residues. Written as DNA, the CDR3 is TGTGCCAGCACCCACGGTCCAGGGACTAGCGGGAGACCCCTAAGTGAGCAGTTCTTC. Its translation is CASTHGPGTSGRPLSEQFF.

CDR3: CASKDRLQETQYF. DNA of the CDR3: TGTGCCAGCAAAGACAGGCTTCAAGAGACCCAGTACTTC. The gene calls are TRBV13 and TRBJ2-5; maybe TRBD1 (6 bases). Germline CDR1 PRHDT, CDR2 FYEKMQ (reference sequence). The CDR3 totals 13 residues. V lost 7 bases, J lost 2 bases, and 11 bases lay in between.

This chain links TRBV5-1 with TRBJ2-7; D is uncertain. This CDR3 has 12 residues. From germline, CDR1 is SGHRS and CDR2 YFSETQ. With 2 bases removed from V and 6 bases from J, the gap between germline ends came to 9 bases. The CDR3 DNA sequence: TGCGCCAGCAGCTTTACAAGAAGCGAGCAGTACTTC. It translates to CASSFTRSEQYF. Looking up the rest from reference TRBV5-1 and TRBJ2-7 gives the full variable domain: KAGVTQTPRYLIKTRGQQVTLSCSPISGHRSVSWYQQTPGQGLQFLFEYFSETQRNKGNFPGRFSGRQFSNSRSEMNVSTLELGDSALYLCASSFTRSEQYFGPGTRLTVT.

This clone occurred once. This chain connects TRBV4-3 to TRBJ2-5; TRBD2 aligns across 10 bases. J gave up 0 bases and V 4 bases, and 17 bases lay outside the gene matches. CDR1 and CDR2 from the germline V gene are LGHNA and YSLEER. This CDR3 comprises 20 residues. This CDR3 reads CASSPQGGSGGPPYQETQYF. CDR3 coding DNA: TGCGCCAGCAGCCCCCAAGGAGGTAGCGGGGGGCCCCCGTACCAAGAGACCCAGTACTTC.

This chain connects TRBV5-6 to TRBJ1-5; the match to TRBD1 covers 8 bases. The CDR3 is made up of 18 amino acids. Germline V gives CDR1 SGHDT, CDR2 YYEEEE. Losses at the gene ends were 4 bases for V and 0 bases for J; bases not matched to a gene: 12. The CDR3 loop reads CASSRTGKGVYSNQPQHF. CDR3 nucleotides: TGTGCCAGCAGCAGGACAGGGAAAGGGGTCTATAGCAATCAGCCCCAGCATTTT.

The rearrangement links TRBV28 to TRBJ1-6, with 7 positions matching TRBD1. The CDR3 contains 15 residues. Germline-derived CDR1 and CDR2 are MDHEN and SYDVKM. V dropped 4 bases and J dropped 4; count of bases not matched to a gene: 4. CDR3 in DNA: TGTGCCAGCAGTTCCCCGACAGGGTATAATTCACCCCTCCACTTT. The encoded protein is CASSSPTGYNSPLHF.

The chain is built from TRBV7-2 and TRBJ1-5; 7 bases align to TRBD1. Germline lookup yields CDR1 SGHTA and CDR2 FQGNSA. Germline trimming cut 5 bases from V and 6 bases from J; bases unmatched to any gene: 4. This CDR3 region has 13 residues. CDR3 loop: CASSHDRAQPQHF. DNA for the CDR3: TGTGCCAGCAGCCATGACAGGGCTCAGCCCCAGCATTTT.

The chain combines TRBV4-2 with TRBJ1-3; D may be TRBD1 (5 bases). The germline V and J ends were trimmed by 1 base and 0 bases, with 10 bases remaining between them. This CDR3 has 16 amino acids. Germline V gene data show CDR1 as LGHNA and CDR2 as YNFKEQ. In DNA, the CDR3 is TGTGCCAGCAGCCAAGCCGGCAGGGACTCTGGAAACACCATATATTTT. Translating gives CASSQAGRDSGNTIYF.

The chain uses TRBV5-1 and TRBJ2-7; tentative D call: TRBD2 (6 bases). The germline V gene encodes CDR1 SGHRS and CDR2 YFSETQ. The CDR3 consists of 14 residues. The V and J ends lost 4 bases and 2 bases respectively, with 13 bases between them. DNA for the CDR3: TGCGCCAGCAGCATGGGACTGTCTACCTACGAGCAGTACTTC. As protein: CASSMGLSTYEQYF.

The chain is built from TRBV14 and TRBJ1-1, with TRBD1 matching over 7 bases. This CDR3 comprises 15 residues. Germline CDR1 reads SGHDN; CDR2 reads FVKESK. J was trimmed by 2 bases and V by 3 bases; bases with no gene match: 6. The CDR3 coding sequence is TGTGCCAGCAGCCATAGGGCAGGGGGTAACACTGAAGCTTTCTTT. Its translation is CASSHRAGGNTEAFF.

As regards this clone: Possible read error: a much larger clone is one base away. The V gene is TRBV7-3, the J gene TRBJ1-1; D uncertain. Per germline, CDR1 SGHTA and CDR2 FQGTGA. This CDR3 has 13 residues. Trimming removed 4 bases at V and 0 bases at J, with 6 bases between. The CDR3 spells CASSSGLNTEAFF. The CDR3 DNA reads as TGTGCCAGCAGCTCCGGGTTGAACACTGAAGCTTTCTTT.

This sequence joins TRBV19 and TRBJ1-4; 9 positions match TRBD1. The V segment lost 6 bases and the J segment 8 bases; nucleotides outside the gene matches: 10. CDR1 is LNHDA, CDR2 SQIVND, per germline (reference sequence). The CDR3 length is 15 residues. The chain's CDR3 is CASRKVSTGGEKLFF. The CDR3 bases are TGTGCCAGTAGAAAGGTATCGACAGGGGGGGAAAAACTGTTTTTT.

This clone was observed a single time. The rearrangement uses TRBV2 and TRBJ1-5; weak D call: TRBD1 (5 bases). Germline V CDR1 and CDR2: SNHLY, FYNNEI. The CDR3 runs 14 residues. Trimming pared 7 bases from V and 7 bases from J, leaving 17 bases between. CDR3 nucleotide sequence: TGTGCCAGCACTGGGACGGGAGGTTACCAGCCCCAGCATTTT. It specifies CASTGTGGYQPQHF. Filled out from reference TRBV2 and TRBJ1-5, the complete variable domain reads EPEVTQTPSHQVTQMGQEVILRCVPISNHLYFYWYRQILGQKVEFLVSFYNNEISEKSEIFDDQFSVERPDGSNFTLKIRSTKLEDSAMYFCASTGTGGYQPQHFGDGTRLSIL.

This clone came up once. This chain connects TRBV23-1 to TRBJ1-2; TRBD1 is a possible D gene (5 bases). TRBV23-1 is filed as an ORF, its function uncertain. Trimming removed 3 bases at V and 6 bases at J, with 11 bases between. The CDR3 extends over 13 amino acids. The CDR3 DNA reads as TGCGCCAGCAGTCACTACCAGGGAAATGGCTACACCTTC. It translates to CASSHYQGNGYTF.

This clone was counted once. The chain couples TRBV6-2 or TRBV6-3 to TRBJ2-7; 11 nucleotides agree with TRBD2. The CDR3 totals 15 residues. V lost 2 bases, J lost 4 bases, and 4 bases stayed unmatched. From germline, CDR1 is MNHEY and CDR2 SVGEGT. CDR3 amino acids: CASSYVTSGEYEQYF. CDR3 in DNA: TGTGCCAGCAGTTACGTGACTAGCGGGGAATACGAGCAGTACTTC.

The rearrangement uses TRBV28 and TRBJ1-2; TRBD1 matches at 7 bases. This CDR3 has 14 amino acids. The V gene's germline CDR1 is MDHEN and CDR2 SYDVKM. Germline trimming cut 3 bases from V and 4 bases from J; bases unmatched to any gene: 5. The CDR3 here is CASSLGQRSYGYTF. In nucleotides, the CDR3 is TGTGCCAGCAGTTTGGGACAGCGGAGCTATGGCTACACCTTC.

The chain combines TRBV6-2 or TRBV6-3 with TRBJ2-7; 7 bases are shared with TRBD1. This CDR3 comprises 13 residues. V trimming: 6 bases; J trimming: 4 bases; junction bases outside the gene matches: 6. Germline CDR1 and CDR2: MNHEY and SVGEGT. DNA for the CDR3: TGTGCCAGCAGCCCGACAGGGACGTACGAGCAGTACTTC. As protein: CASSPTGTYEQYF.

J is TRBJ2-1 and V is TRBV7-9; D gene unclear. With 1 base removed from V and 6 bases from J, the gap between germline ends came to 4 bases. Germline V gene sequence: CDR1 SEHNR, CDR2 FQNEAQ (reference sequence). The CDR3 spans 12 residues. The CDR3 reads CASSLVLNEQFF. The CDR3 DNA follows: TGTGCCAGCAGCTTAGTTCTCAATGAGCAGTTCTTC.

The rearrangement joins TRBV30 to TRBJ1-5, with TRBD1 matching over 10 bases. The germline V gene has CDR1 GTSNPN and CDR2 SVGIG (reference sequence). V was clipped by 3 bases and J by 7 bases; unmatched bases: 3. The CDR3 runs 13 residues. This CDR3 reads CAWRRDRGQPQHF. DNA of the CDR3: TGTGCCTGGAGACGGGACAGGGGCCAGCCCCAGCATTTT.

This chain joins TRBV19 and TRBJ1-1, with 7 nucleotides matching TRBD1. Germline loops: CDR1 LNHDA, CDR2 SQIVND (reference sequence). V trimming: 3 bases; J trimming: 5 bases; junction bases outside the gene matches: 9. CDR3 length equals 15 residues. The CDR3 bases are TGTGCCAGTAGTATGGGGGCAGGGGGAGAAACTGAAGCTTTCTTT. Translated: CASSMGAGGETEAFF. Full variable domain (outside the CDR3, taken from reference TRBV19 and TRBJ1-1): DGGITQSPKYLFRKEGQNVTLSCEQNLNHDAMYWYRQDPGQGLRLIYYSQIVNDFQKGDIAEGYSVSREKKESFPLTVTSAQKNPTAFYLCASSMGAGGETEAFFGQGTRLTVV.

The chain is built from TRBV5-1 and TRBJ2-3, with TRBD2 identical over 12 bases. Trimming removed 0 bases from V and 2 bases from J; junction bases left unmatched: 1. CDR3 length: 16 residues. Germline-derived CDR1 and CDR2 are SGHRS and YFSETQ. CDR3 in DNA: TGCGCCAGCAGCTTGGGACTAGCGGGGGTCACAGATACGCAGTATTTT. It is translated as CASSLGLAGVTDTQYF.

This chain uses TRBV7-2 with TRBJ2-5; 11 nucleotides line up with TRBD1. J was trimmed by 10 bases and V by 3 bases; bases with no gene match: 13. The CDR3 sequence is 16 residues long. Germline V gene data show CDR1 as SGHTA and CDR2 as FQGNSA. The CDR3 DNA reads TGTGCCAGCAGCTTCATCCCTGCACCGGGACAGGGGGACCAGTACTTC. Its protein is CASSFIPAPGQGDQYF. Complete variable domain (other parts from reference TRBV7-2 and TRBJ2-5): GAGVSQSPSNKVTEKGKDVELRCDPISGHTALYWYRQSLGQGLEFLIYFQGNSAPDKSGLPSDRFSAERTGGSVSTLTIQRTQQEDSAVYLCASSFIPAPGQGDQYFGPGTRLLVL.